What follows are 4 T cell receptor beta chains derived from one specimen sequenced in a study of T cell changes during pregnancy in multiple sclerosis. Method: immunoSEQ multiplex PCR; TCRdb's copy keeps in-frame clones and lacks some. The sample records 79,000 or so clones, 90% to 95% being singletons. Sequencing was performed on CD4+ T cells from peripheral blood mononuclear cells, taken before pregnancy. These receptors were obtained from a female donor with multiple sclerosis, enrolled in a pregnancy study.

This clone was seen just once. The chain couples TRBV30 to TRBJ1-2; TRBD1 is a possible D gene (5 bases). The CDR3 is made up of 12 amino acids. Trimming took off 5 bases at V and 2 bases at J, with 9 bases between the two ends. CDR1 is GTSNPN and CDR2 is SVGIG in the germline V gene (reference sequence). The DNA for the CDR3 is TGTGCCTGGGGAGGGGACAACTATGGCTACACCTTC. Translating it yields CAWGGDNYGYTF.

This chain connects TRBV27 to TRBJ2-2; D is perhaps TRBD2 (6 bases). This CDR3 has 15 amino acids. The germline V gene encodes CDR1 MNHEY and CDR2 SMNVEV (reference sequence). V lost 5 bases and J lost 4, with 14 bases in between. The CDR3 sequence: CASSPRLVGTGELFF. As DNA, the CDR3 is TGTGCCAGCAGTCCCCGACTAGTCGGCACCGGGGAGCTGTTTTTT.

This chain joins TRBV5-6 and TRBJ2-7; D is perhaps TRBD2 (7 bases). The CDR3 length is 12 residues. V was cut by 6 bases and J by 5 bases, with 12 bases left in between. Germline V gene lookup returns CDR1 SGHDT and CDR2 YYEEEE. The CDR3 sequence: CASTYGGHEQYF. Written as DNA, the CDR3 is TGTGCCAGCACCTACGGGGGGCACGAGCAGTACTTC.

V gene TRBV7-2 combines with J gene TRBJ2-5, with D perhaps TRBD2 (5 bases). CDR3 size: 14 residues. Germline-derived CDR1 and CDR2 are SGHTA and FQGNSA. The V and J ends lost 6 bases and 5 bases respectively, with 16 bases between them. The CDR3 nucleotides are TGTGCCAGCAGTCTCATCGGACTGCGGGAGACCCAGTACTTC. Encoded protein: CASSLIGLRETQYF. Complete variable domain (other parts from reference TRBV7-2 and TRBJ2-5): GAGVSQSPSNKVTEKGKDVELRCDPISGHTALYWYRQSLGQGLEFLIYFQGNSAPDKSGLPSDRFSAERTGGSVSTLTIQRTQQEDSAVYLCASSLIGLRETQYFGPGTRLLVL.